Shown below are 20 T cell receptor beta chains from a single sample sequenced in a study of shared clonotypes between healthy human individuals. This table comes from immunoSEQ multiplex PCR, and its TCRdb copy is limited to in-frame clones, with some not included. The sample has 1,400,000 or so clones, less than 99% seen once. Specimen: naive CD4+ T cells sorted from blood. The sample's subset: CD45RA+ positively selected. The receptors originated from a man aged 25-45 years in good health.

The CDR3 DNA follows: TGCGCCAGCAGTTTCGGGGCGAACACTGAAGCTTTCTTT. Protein product: CASSFGANTEAFF. V gene TRBV10-1 combines with J gene TRBJ1-1, with D tentatively TRBD1 (5 bases). The ends were cut back, 5 bases at V and 1 base at J, with 8 bases in the middle. The germline V gene has CDR1 WNHNN and CDR2 SYGVQD (reference sequence). The length of the CDR3 is 13 residues.

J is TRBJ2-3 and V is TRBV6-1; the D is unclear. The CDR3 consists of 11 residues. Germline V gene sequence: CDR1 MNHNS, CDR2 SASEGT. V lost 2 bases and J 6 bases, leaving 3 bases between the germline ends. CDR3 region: CASSEPDTQYF. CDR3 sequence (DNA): TGTGCCAGCAGTGAACCGGATACGCAGTATTTT.

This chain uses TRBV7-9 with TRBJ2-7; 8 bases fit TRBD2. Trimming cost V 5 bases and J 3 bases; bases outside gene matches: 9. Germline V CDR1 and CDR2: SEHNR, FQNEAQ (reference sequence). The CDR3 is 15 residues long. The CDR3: CASSPKAGESYEQYF. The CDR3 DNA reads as TGTGCCAGCAGCCCTAAAGCGGGAGAGAGCTACGAGCAGTACTTC.

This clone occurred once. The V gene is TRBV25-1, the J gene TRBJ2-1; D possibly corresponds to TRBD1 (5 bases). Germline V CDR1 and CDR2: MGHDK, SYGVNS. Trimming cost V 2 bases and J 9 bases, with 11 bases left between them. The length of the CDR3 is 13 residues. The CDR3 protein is CASSERRVGEQFF. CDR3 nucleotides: TGTGCCAGCAGTGAACGCAGGGTTGGTGAGCAGTTCTTC.

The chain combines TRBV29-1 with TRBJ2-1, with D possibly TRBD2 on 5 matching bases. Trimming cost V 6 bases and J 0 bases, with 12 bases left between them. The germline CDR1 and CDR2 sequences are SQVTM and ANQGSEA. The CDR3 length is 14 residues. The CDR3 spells CSVTTGSSYNEQFF. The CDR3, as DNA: TGCAGCGTGACTACTGGGAGCTCCTACAATGAGCAGTTCTTC.

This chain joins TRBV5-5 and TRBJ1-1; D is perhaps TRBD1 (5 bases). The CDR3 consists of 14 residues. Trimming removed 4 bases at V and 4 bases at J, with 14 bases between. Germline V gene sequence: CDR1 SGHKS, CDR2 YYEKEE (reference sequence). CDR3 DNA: TGTGCCAGCAGCCTCGGCCGGGGGGTCACTGAAGCTTTCTTT. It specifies CASSLGRGVTEAFF.

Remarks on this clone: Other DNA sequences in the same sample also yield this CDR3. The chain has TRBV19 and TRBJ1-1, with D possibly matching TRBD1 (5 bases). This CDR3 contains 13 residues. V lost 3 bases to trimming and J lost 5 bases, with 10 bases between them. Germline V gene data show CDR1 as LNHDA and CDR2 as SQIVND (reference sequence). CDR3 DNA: TGTGCCAGTAGTATCCGGGCAGGGACTGAAGCTTTCTTT. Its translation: CASSIRAGTEAFF.

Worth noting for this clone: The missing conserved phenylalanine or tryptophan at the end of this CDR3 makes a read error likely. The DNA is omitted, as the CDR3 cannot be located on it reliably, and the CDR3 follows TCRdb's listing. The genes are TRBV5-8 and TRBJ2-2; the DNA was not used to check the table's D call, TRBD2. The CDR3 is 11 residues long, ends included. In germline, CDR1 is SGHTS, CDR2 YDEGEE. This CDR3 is CASSFRLAGVR.

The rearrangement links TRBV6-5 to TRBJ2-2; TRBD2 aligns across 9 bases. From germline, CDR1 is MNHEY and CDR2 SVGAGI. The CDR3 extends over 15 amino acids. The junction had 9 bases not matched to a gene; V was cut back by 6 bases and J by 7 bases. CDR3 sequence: CASSLLAGSIGELFF. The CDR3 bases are TGTGCCAGCAGCCTCCTAGCGGGATCTATCGGGGAGCTGTTTTTT.

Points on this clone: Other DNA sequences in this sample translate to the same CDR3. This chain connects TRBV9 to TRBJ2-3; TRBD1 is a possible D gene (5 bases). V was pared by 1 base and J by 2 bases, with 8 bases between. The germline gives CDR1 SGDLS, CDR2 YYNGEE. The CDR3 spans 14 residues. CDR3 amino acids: CASSVTGVTDTQYF. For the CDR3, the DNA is TGTGCCAGCAGCGTAACAGGCGTCACAGATACGCAGTATTTT.

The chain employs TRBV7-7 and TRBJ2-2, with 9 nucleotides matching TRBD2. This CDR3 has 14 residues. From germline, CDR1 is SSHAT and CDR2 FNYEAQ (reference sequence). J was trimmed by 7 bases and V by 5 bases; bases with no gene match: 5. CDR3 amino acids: CASSPGLASGELFF. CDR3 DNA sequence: TGTGCCAGCAGCCCAGGACTAGCGAGCGGGGAGCTGTTTTTT.

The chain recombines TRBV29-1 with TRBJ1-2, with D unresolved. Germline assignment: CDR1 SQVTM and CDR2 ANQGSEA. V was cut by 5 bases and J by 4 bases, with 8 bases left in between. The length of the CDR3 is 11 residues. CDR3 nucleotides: TGCAGCGTTCTATTCCTCTATGGCTACACCTTC. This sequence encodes CSVLFLYGYTF.

CDR3 DNA: TGTGCCAGCAGCTTGGGGCAGGGACCTAATGAAAAACTGTTTTTT. Protein product: CASSLGQGPNEKLFF. The chain couples TRBV11-2 to TRBJ1-4; D perhaps matches TRBD1 (5 bases). The germline gives CDR1 SGHAT, CDR2 FQNNGV. This CDR3 has 15 residues. The germline V and J ends were trimmed by 3 bases and 3 bases, with 11 bases remaining between them.

In DNA, the CDR3 is TGTGCCAGCAGTTTCAATCCGACTGAAGCTTTCTTT. Protein sequence: CASSFNPTEAFF. The chain employs TRBV28 and TRBJ1-1; the D is unclear. Trimming cost V 3 bases and J 5 bases, with 7 bases left between them. Germline values: CDR1 MDHEN, CDR2 SYDVKM. This CDR3 comprises 12 residues.

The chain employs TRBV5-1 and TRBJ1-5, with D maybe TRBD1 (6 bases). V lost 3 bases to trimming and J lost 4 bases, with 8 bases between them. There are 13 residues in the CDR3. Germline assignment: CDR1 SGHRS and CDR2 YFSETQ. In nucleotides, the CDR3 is TGCGCCAGCAGCTATCAGGGGAATCAGCCCCAGCATTTT. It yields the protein CASSYQGNQPQHF.

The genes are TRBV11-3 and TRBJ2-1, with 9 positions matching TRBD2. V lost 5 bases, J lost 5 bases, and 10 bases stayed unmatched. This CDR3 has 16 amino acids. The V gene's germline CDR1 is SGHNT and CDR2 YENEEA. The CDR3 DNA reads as TGTGCCAGCAGCCCCCAGGGGCGGGAGGGGGACAATGAGCAGTTCTTC. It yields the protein CASSPQGREGDNEQFF.

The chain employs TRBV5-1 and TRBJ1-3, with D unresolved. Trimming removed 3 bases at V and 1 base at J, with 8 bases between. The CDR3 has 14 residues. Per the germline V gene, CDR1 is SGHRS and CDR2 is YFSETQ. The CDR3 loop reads CASSWTASGNTIYF. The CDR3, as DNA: TGCGCCAGCAGCTGGACTGCGTCTGGAAACACCATATATTTT.

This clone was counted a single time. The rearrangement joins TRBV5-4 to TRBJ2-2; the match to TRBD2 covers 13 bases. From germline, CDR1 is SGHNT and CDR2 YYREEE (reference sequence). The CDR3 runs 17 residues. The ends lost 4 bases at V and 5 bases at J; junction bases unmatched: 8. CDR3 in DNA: TGTGCCAGCAGCGGATGGACTAGCGGGAGACGGACCGGGGAGCTGTTTTTT. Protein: CASSGWTSGRRTGELFF.

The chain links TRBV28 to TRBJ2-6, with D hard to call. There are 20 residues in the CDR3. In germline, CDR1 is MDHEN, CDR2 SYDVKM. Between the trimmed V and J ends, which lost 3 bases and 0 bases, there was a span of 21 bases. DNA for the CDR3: TGTGCCAGCAGTTTTCAGCCCCCACGGGCAGCGCCCTCTGGGGCCAACGTCCTGACTTTC. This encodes CASSFQPPRAAPSGANVLTF.

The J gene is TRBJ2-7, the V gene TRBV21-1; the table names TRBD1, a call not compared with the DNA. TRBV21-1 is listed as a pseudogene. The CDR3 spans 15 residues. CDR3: CASSTYRDNSYEQYF. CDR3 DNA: TGTGCCAGCAGCACCTACCGGGACAACTCCTACGAGCAGTACTTC.